Listed below are T cell receptor beta chains from one sample, sequenced in a study of vaccination and CD4 T cells after COVID-19. TCRdb independently ran MiXCR on the PCR reads; one entry per CDR3 protein. The repertoire holds 11,000 or so distinct CDR3 sequences, with less than 65% as singletons. Which antigens these TCRs recognize remains unknown. The material sequenced was CD4+ T cells from blood, cultured in vitro. The source is a human donor who had recovered from COVID-19. Both conserved end residues are part of each CDR3. The order of the fields is V gene, clone size, J gene, D gene, CDR3 DNA, CDR3 protein. D genes are given only for firm matches. Clone sizes are given selectively: once, few, many, or a class where the clone is expanded.

TRBV2	NA	TRBJ1-5	TRBD1	TGTGCCAGCACTGCCCAGGACAGGAATCAGCCCCAGCATTTT	CASTAQDRNQPQHF
TRBV27	NA	TRBJ1-1	TRBD1	TGTGCCAGCAGTTCACCCAGGGGGCGGATAAACACTGAAGCTTTCTTT	CASSSPRGRINTEAFF
TRBV20-1	NA	TRBJ2-1	NA	TGCAGTGCTAGAGGCGCCCTTACTAGTGAGCAGTTCTTC	CSARGALTSEQFF
TRBV21-1	medium-sized	TRBJ2-5	NA	TGTGCCAGCAGCAAAGCCCCACTAGCGGGAGCCCCAGAGACCCAGTACTTC	CASSKAPLAGAPETQYF
TRBV6-1	NA	TRBJ2-7	NA	TGTGCCAGCAGTCCCACACCTACTTACTCCTACGAGCAGTACTTC	CASSPTPTYSYEQYF
TRBV9	NA	TRBJ1-3	NA	TGTGCCAGCAGCGAACCGGGCGGAAACACCATATATTTT	CASSEPGGNTIYF
TRBV6-5	NA	TRBJ1-5	NA	TGTGCCAGCAGTTCGGGAGCCTTCAATCAGCCCCAGCATTTT	CASSSGAFNQPQHF
TRBV5-1	NA	TRBJ1-6	NA	TGCGCCAGCAGCTTTGCACTGGATGGGGGTTCACCCCTCCACTTT	CASSFALDGGSPLHF
TRBV2	NA	TRBJ1-5	TRBD1	TGTGCCAGCAGTTTCGCAGGGGGCGGTCAGCCCCAGCATTTT	CASSFAGGGQPQHF
TRBV30	NA	TRBJ2-5	NA	TGTGCCTGGAGGGTTACTGCTCAGGGGACCCAGTACTTC	CAWRVTAQGTQYF
TRBV11-3	NA	TRBJ2-7	NA	TGTGCCAGCAGCAGGGGGACCCACTACGAGCAGTACTTC	CASSRGTHYEQYF
TRBV7-2	NA	TRBJ2-5	TRBD2	TGTGCCAGCAGCCAGGGACTAGCGGGAGGCCGGACCCAGTACTTC	CASSQGLAGGRTQYF
TRBV20-1	few	TRBJ1-5	TRBD1	TGCAGTACACAGGGGGCTAGCAATCAGCCCCAGCATTTT	CSTQGASNQPQHF
TRBV6-1	NA	TRBJ2-1	TRBD1	TGTGCCAGCGCAAGTGACAGGGCAGGCAATGAGCAGTTCTTC	CASASDRAGNEQFF
TRBV11-2	NA	TRBJ1-5	NA	TGTGCCAGCAGCCCTATAGCTGGAGCAAGTCAGCCCCAGCATTTT	CASSPIAGASQPQHF
TRBV4-1	NA	TRBJ1-1	TRBD1	TGCGCCAGCAGCCAAGATTGGGGACAGACGAACACTGAAGCTTTCTTT	CASSQDWGQTNTEAFF
TRBV20-1	NA	TRBJ1-5	NA	TGCAGTGCCGGTACGGTCGAGGCTAGCAATCAGCCCCAGCATTTT	CSAGTVEASNQPQHF
TRBV21-1	NA	TRBJ2-1	NA	TGTGCCAGCCCAACAGTCTCCTACAATGAGCAGTTCTTC	CASPTVSYNEQFF
TRBV2	NA	TRBJ2-3	TRBD2	TGTGCCAGCAGTGAAATTAGCGGGGGGTCATGGTATTTT	CASSEISGGSWYF
TRBV9	NA	TRBJ2-3	NA	TGTGCCAGCAGCGTAGTTGGGGTCACAGATACGCAGTATTTT	CASSVVGVTDTQYF
TRBV7-2	NA	TRBJ2-4	NA	TGTGCCAGCAGCTTAGAGGGTACGGTGGGAAACATTCAGTACTTC	CASSLEGTVGNIQYF
TRBV7-6	NA	TRBJ2-7	TRBD1	TGTGCCAGCAGCTTAGCGCGAGGACAGGGCAAGCAGTACTTC	CASSLARGQGKQYF
TRBV4-1	once	TRBJ2-4	TRBD2	TGCGCCAGCCAGAGGGAGGGCGGAGCCATTCAGTACTTC	CASQREGGAIQYF
TRBV7-9	NA	TRBJ1-1	NA	TGTGCCAGCAGCTTAGAGGCCCGGCTCACTGAAGCTTTCTTT	CASSLEARLTEAFF
TRBV4-2	once	TRBJ2-5	NA	TGTGCCAGCAGCCTAAACACCCTCCCGACAGCCCAAGAGACCCAGTACTTC	CASSLNTLPTAQETQYF
TRBV28	NA	TRBJ2-7	NA	TGTGCCAGCAGTTTAAGGGGGTCAGACACCTACGAGCAGTACTTC	CASSLRGSDTYEQYF
TRBV5-1	NA	TRBJ2-1	TRBD1	TGCGCCAGCAGCAGGGACAGGGACTACAATGAGCAGTTCTTC	CASSRDRDYNEQFF
TRBV7-9	once	TRBJ1-1	NA	TGTGCCAGCAGGATCCGACAGGAAGAAGCTTTCTTT	CASRIRQEEAFF
TRBV20-1	large	TRBJ1-5	TRBD1	TGCAGTGTTCCGGGACAGGGCAATCAGCCCCAGCATTTT	CSVPGQGNQPQHF
TRBV7-2	NA	TRBJ2-2	TRBD2	TGTGCCAGCAGCTTCCTAGCGGGAGGGTCCGGGGAGCTGTTTTTT	CASSFLAGGSGELFF
TRBV6-1	few	TRBJ1-5	NA	TGTGCCAGCAGTGAAGGGTCAGTTCGAAGGCAGCCCCAGCATTTT	CASSEGSVRRQPQHF
TRBV2	few	TRBJ2-3	TRBD2	TGTGCCAGCAGTGTGATCCCGGGACTAGTTGCAGATACGCAGTATTTT	CASSVIPGLVADTQYF
TRBV21-1	NA	TRBJ2-5	NA	TGTGCCAGCAGCAAAGAAAGGGGGAAGCGGGACCAAGAGACCCAGTACTTC	CASSKERGKRDQETQYF
TRBV6-2/TRBV6-3	NA	TRBJ2-3	NA	TGTGCCAGCAGGACTACAGATCAACCAGATACGCAGTATTTT	CASRTTDQPDTQYF
TRBV20-1	NA	TRBJ2-7	TRBD2	TGCAGTGCTCCGTCCCGATCTAGCGGTAACGGCATCGAGCAGTACTTC	CSAPSRSSGNGIEQYF
TRBV6-2/TRBV6-3	few	TRBJ2-5	NA	TGTGCCAGCAGTTCTGGGACCCAGTACTTC	CASSSGTQYF